This TCR beta chain was identified in a study of blood T cells in healthy people across ages. Study in general: Researchers report that template switching captured about one barcoded beta molecule per two T cells.

With 0 bases removed from V and 4 bases from J, the gap between germline ends came to 7 bases. This CDR3 spans 13 amino acids. Germline-derived CDR1 and CDR2 are SQVTM and ANQGSEA. With a J-beta primer mix and a sample-barcoded 5' primer, a second PCR ran about 7 to 12 cycles. A 12-random-nucleotide template-switch adaptor tagged each cDNA molecule. TCRdb re-analysed the 5' RACE reads in MiXCR, keeping a single row per CDR3 protein. The sample shows about 1.4 million distinct CDR3 sequences, approximately 59% of them seen only once. This clonotype showed up many times. The sequencing input was blood. The clonotype comes from a man aged 18 to 35 in good health. The rearrangement links TRBV29-1 to TRBJ2-4, with D possibly matching TRBD1 (5 bases). The CDR3 nucleotides are TGCAGCGTTGAAGAGGGGCCTAAAAACATTCAGTACTTC. This encodes CSVEEGPKNIQYF.